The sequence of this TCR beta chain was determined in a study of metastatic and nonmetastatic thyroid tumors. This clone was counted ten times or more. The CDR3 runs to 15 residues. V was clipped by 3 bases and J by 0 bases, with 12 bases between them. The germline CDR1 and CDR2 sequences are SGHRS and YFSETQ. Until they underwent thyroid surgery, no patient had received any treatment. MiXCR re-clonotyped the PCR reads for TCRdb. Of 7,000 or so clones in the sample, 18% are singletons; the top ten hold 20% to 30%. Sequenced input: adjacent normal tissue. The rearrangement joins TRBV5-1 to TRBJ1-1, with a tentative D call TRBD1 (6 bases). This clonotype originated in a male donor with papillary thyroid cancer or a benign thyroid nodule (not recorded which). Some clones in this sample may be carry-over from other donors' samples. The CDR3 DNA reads TGCGCCAGCAGCTCGGTACAGGGAATGAACACTGAAGCTTTCTTT. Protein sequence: CASSSVQGMNTEAFF.